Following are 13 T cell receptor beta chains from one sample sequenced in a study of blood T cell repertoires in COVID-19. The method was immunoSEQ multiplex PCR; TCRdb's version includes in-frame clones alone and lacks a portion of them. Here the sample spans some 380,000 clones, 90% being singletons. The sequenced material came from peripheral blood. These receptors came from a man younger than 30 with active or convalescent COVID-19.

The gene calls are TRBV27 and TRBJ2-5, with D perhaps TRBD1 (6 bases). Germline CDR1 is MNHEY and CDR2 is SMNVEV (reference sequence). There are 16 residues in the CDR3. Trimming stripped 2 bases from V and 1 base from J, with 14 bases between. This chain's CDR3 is CASSLVAGVRQETQYF. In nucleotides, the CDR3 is TGTGCCAGCAGTTTAGTCGCAGGGGTTCGCCAAGAGACCCAGTACTTC.

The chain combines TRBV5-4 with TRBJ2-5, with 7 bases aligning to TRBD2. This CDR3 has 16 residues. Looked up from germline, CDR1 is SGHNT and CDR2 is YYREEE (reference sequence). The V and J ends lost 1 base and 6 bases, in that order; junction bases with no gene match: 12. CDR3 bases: TGTGCCAGCAGCTTGCTGGTAGCGGGTTCAAGGCAGACCCAGTACTTC. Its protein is CASSLLVAGSRQTQYF.

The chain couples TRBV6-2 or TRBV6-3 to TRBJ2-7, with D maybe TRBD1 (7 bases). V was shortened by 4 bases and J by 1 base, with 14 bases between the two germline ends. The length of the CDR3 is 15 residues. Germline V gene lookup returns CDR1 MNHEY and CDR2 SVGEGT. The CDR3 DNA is TGTGCCAGCAGTTCCGACAGGGAGGCGTCCTACGAGCAGTACTTC. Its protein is CASSSDREASYEQYF.

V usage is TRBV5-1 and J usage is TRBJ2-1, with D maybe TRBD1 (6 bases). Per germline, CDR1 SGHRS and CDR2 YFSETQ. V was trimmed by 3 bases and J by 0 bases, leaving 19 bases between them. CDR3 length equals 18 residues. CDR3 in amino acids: CASSSGHPFRTSYNEQFF. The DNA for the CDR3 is TGCGCCAGCAGCTCGGGACACCCCTTCAGGACCTCCTACAATGAGCAGTTCTTC.

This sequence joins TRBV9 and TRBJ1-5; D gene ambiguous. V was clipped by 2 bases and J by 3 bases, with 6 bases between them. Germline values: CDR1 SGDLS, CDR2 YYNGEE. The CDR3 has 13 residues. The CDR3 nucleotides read TGTGCCAGCAGCGTTGACTACAATCAGCCCCAGCATTTT. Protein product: CASSVDYNQPQHF.

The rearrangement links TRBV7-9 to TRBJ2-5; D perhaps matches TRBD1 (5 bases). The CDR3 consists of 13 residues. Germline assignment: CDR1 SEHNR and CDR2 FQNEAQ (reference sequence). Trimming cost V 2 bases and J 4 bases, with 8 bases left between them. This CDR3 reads CASSLLTGETQYF. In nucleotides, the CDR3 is TGTGCCAGCAGCTTATTAACAGGAGAGACCCAGTACTTC.

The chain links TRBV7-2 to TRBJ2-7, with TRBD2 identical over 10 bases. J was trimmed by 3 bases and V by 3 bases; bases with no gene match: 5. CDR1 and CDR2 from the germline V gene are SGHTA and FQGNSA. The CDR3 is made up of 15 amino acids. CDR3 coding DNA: TGTGCCAGCAGCTTGGTAGCGGGAGGCTACTACGAGCAGTACTTC. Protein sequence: CASSLVAGGYYEQYF.

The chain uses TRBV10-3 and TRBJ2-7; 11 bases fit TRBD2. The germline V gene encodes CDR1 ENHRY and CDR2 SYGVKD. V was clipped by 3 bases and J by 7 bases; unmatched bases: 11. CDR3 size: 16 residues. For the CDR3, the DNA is TGTGCCATCAGTGACCTTACTAGCGGGAGAACGAGAGAGCAGTACTTC. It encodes CAISDLTSGRTREQYF.

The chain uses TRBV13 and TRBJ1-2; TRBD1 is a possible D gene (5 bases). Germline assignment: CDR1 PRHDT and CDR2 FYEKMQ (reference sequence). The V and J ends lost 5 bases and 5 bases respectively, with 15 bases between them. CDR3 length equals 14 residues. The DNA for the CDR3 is TGTGCCAGCAGCCCTCGGGGGGGTGGGTATGGCTACACCTTC. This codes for CASSPRGGGYGYTF.

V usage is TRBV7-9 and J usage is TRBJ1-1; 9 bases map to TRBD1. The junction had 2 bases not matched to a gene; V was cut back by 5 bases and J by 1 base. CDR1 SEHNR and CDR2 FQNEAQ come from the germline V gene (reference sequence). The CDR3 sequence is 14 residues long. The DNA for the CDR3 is TGTGCCAGCAGCACACAGGGGGCGAACACTGAAGCTTTCTTT. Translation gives CASSTQGANTEAFF.

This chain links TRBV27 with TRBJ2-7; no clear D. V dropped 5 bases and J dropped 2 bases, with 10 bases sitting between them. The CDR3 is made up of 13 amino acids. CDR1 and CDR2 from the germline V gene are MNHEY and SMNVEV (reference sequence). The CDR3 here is CASSGTETYEQYF. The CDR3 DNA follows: TGTGCCAGCAGTGGCACAGAAACCTACGAGCAGTACTTC.

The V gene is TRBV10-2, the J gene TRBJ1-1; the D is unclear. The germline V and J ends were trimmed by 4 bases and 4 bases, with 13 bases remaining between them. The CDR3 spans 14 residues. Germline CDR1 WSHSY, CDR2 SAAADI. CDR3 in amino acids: CASSVWEGSTEAFF. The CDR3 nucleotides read TGCGCCAGCAGTGTATGGGAGGGAAGCACTGAAGCTTTCTTT.

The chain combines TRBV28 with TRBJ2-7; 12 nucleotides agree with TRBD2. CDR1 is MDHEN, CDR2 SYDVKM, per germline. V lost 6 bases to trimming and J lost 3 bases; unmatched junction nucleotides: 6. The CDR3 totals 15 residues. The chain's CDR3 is CASSSLAGGNYEQYF. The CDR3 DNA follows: TGTGCCAGCAGCTCGCTAGCGGGAGGGAACTACGAGCAGTACTTC. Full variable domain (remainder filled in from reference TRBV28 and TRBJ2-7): DVKVTQSSRYLVKRTGEKVFLECVQDMDHENMFWYRQDPGLGLRLIYFSYDVKMKEKGDIPEGYSVSREKKERFSLILESASTNQTSMYLCASSSLAGGNYEQYFGPGTRLTVT.